The clone carrying this TCR beta chain showed up just once. Its antigen is unidentified. Combining a sample-barcoded 5' primer with a J-beta primer mix, a second PCR ran for roughly 7 to 11 cycles. TCRdb independently ran MiXCR on the 5' RACE reads; one entry per CDR3 protein. The repertoire includes under 2 million distinct CDR3 sequences, about 32% of them detected once, and around 11% sits in the top ten. Aged about 6 to 95, donors were systemically healthy Caucasians from Russia. This specimen belongs to a study of blood T cells in healthy people across ages. Study outcomes and limitations: It was held that the diversity estimates obtained from one million T cells were underestimates.

This CDR3 comprises 12 residues. Trimming shortened V by 4 bases and J by 9 bases, and 13 bases separated the two germline ends. Germline values: CDR1 GTSNPN, CDR2 SVGIG (reference sequence). This chain joins TRBV30 and TRBJ2-1; a weak D match, TRBD2 (6 bases). The specimen sequenced was blood. The clonotype originates from a woman between 25 and 40 years old in good health. CDR3 in amino acids: CAWKSLAREQFF. CDR3 bases: TGTGCCTGGAAATCACTAGCTCGTGAGCAGTTCTTC.